The T cell receptor (beta chain) described here comes from a study of cytomegalovirus exposure and HLA in healthy donors. Notes on the study in general: Reported performance of the classifier showed diagnosis of cytomegalovirus status with high specificity and sensitivity. Another analysis was done later, and it associated around 17,000 TCR beta sequences with HLA alleles at 0.05 false discovery rate. Rarity characterized most TCR sequences, yet some public TCRs appeared in many donors.

Germline values: CDR1 ENHRY, CDR2 SYGVKD. This CDR3 is built from 14 residues. J was trimmed by 2 bases and V by 7 bases; bases with no gene match: 6. PCR amplification relied on 60 Vbeta primers (plus 13 Jbeta primers). The table came from immunoSEQ multiplex PCR; TCRdb's copy has only in-frame clones and leaves some out. The sample comprises approximately 150,000 clones, approximately 73% of which are singletons, and about 10% rests with the top ten. As regards this clone: Its target is not known.

The sequence was collected from a young man in good health and CMV-seropositive. The chain recombines TRBV10-3 with TRBJ2-7, with TRBD1 matching over 9 bases. Sequenced input: PBMCs. CDR3 residues: CAINRDRDAYEQYF. DNA of the CDR3: TGTGCCATCAATAGGGACAGGGACGCCTACGAGCAGTACTTC.